These 28 T cell receptor beta chains came from one sample sequenced in a study of blood T cell repertoires in COVID-19. Generated by immunoSEQ multiplex PCR, the TCRdb table keeps only in-frame clones and is missing some. The table includes fewer than 200,000 clones, approximately 90% detected once. Sequenced: peripheral blood. The receptors originated from a man younger than 45 with COVID-19, enrolled during active disease.

V and J are TRBV4-3 and TRBJ2-1; 9 bases match TRBD2. CDR1 and CDR2 from the germline V gene are LGHNA and YSLEER. Trimming took 0 bases from V and 9 from J; bases not matched to a gene: 9. This CDR3 has 16 amino acids. The CDR3 sequence: CASSQEGAGGFGEQFF. In DNA form, the CDR3 reads TGCGCCAGCAGCCAAGAGGGAGCGGGAGGATTCGGTGAGCAGTTCTTC.

The J gene is TRBJ2-1, the V gene TRBV10-3, with D possibly being TRBD2 (5 bases). V lost 6 bases, J lost 6 bases, and 12 bases lay in between. The CDR3 length is 13 residues. The germline V gene has CDR1 ENHRY and CDR2 SYGVKD. The CDR3 here is CAIRELEGNEQFF. The CDR3 DNA is TGTGCCATCAGAGAACTAGAAGGCAATGAGCAGTTCTTC.

The chain uses TRBV19 and TRBJ2-2; 9 bases fit TRBD1. Germline CDR1 is LNHDA and CDR2 is SQIVND (reference sequence). V gave up 5 bases and J gave up 4 bases; unmatched junction bases: 11. The CDR3 runs to 17 residues. The CDR3 DNA follows: TGTGCCAGTAGTCATTCCGGGACAGGGCTCATCACCGGGGAGCTGTTTTTT. Protein sequence: CASSHSGTGLITGELFF.

The J gene is TRBJ2-1, the V gene TRBV25-1; TRBD1 matches at 7 bases. This CDR3 comprises 16 residues. Germline-derived CDR1 and CDR2 are MGHDK and SYGVNS. Germline trimming cut 10 bases from V and 0 bases from J; bases unmatched to any gene: 12. CDR3: CATRHFRDSSYNEQFF. For the CDR3, the DNA is TGTGCCACCCGCCATTTCCGGGACAGCTCCTACAATGAGCAGTTCTTC.

The chain is built from TRBV7-3 and TRBJ2-2, with a weak D call TRBD2 (6 bases). V was clipped by 1 base and J by 0 bases, with 9 bases between them. The CDR3 contains 16 residues. Germline V gene data show CDR1 as SGHTA and CDR2 as FQGTGA. CDR3 DNA: TGTGCCAGCAGCTTAAATCGGGGGTCGAACACCGGGGAGCTGTTTTTT. This gives the protein CASSLNRGSNTGELFF.

J is TRBJ2-7 and V is TRBV5-4; D is unresolved. The CDR3 consists of 13 residues. Per germline, CDR1 SGHNT and CDR2 YYREEE (reference sequence). V gave up 2 bases and J gave up 0 bases, with 6 bases separating them. In nucleotides, the CDR3 is TGTGCCAGCAGCTTTAAGAGCTCCTACGAGCAGTACTTC. Protein: CASSFKSSYEQYF.

The chain has TRBV7-2 and TRBJ1-1; D remains unclear. Trimming removed 5 bases at V and 0 bases at J, with 13 bases between. This CDR3 is 15 amino acids long. The V gene's germline CDR1 is SGHTA and CDR2 FQGNSA. CDR3 amino acids: CASSGRGIMNTEAFF. CDR3 sequence (DNA): TGTGCCAGCAGCGGGCGAGGGATTATGAACACTGAAGCTTTCTTT.

The chain carries TRBV7-8 and TRBJ1-2, with TRBD1 matching over 10 bases. CDR3 size: 18 residues. The V gene's germline CDR1 is SGHVS and CDR2 FQNEAQ. Unmatched junction bases numbered 13, after V lost 0 bases and J lost 6 bases. The CDR3 sequence: CASSLAGSSMTGGNGYTF. The CDR3, as DNA: TGTGCCAGCAGCTTAGCCGGATCGAGTATGACAGGGGGCAATGGCTACACCTTC.

The chain employs TRBV19 and TRBJ1-5; D ambiguous. Trimming pared 3 bases from V and 3 bases from J, leaving 3 bases between. The CDR3 spans 12 residues. Per the germline V gene, CDR1 is LNHDA and CDR2 is SQIVND (reference sequence). The CDR3 spells CASSIYNQPQHF. As DNA, the CDR3 is TGTGCCAGTAGTATTTACAATCAGCCCCAGCATTTT. Together with reference TRBV19 and TRBJ1-5, the CDR3 gives the full variable domain: DGGITQSPKYLFRKEGQNVTLSCEQNLNHDAMYWYRQDPGQGLRLIYYSQIVNDFQKGDIAEGYSVSREKKESFPLTVTSAQKNPTAFYLCASSIYNQPQHFGDGTRLSIL.

V is TRBV7-8 and J is TRBJ1-5, with 10 bases lining up with TRBD1. V gave up 6 bases and J gave up 2 bases; unmatched junction bases: 16. Germline CDR1 and CDR2: SGHVS and FQNEAQ. This CDR3 spans 19 amino acids. The CDR3 DNA sequence: TGTGCCAGCAGACAAACCCCGGGACAGGGGATAGCGGGCAATCAGCCCCAGCATTTT. Translation: CASRQTPGQGIAGNQPQHF.

The sample holds many counts of this clone. The J gene is TRBJ1-1, the V gene TRBV5-4, with D perhaps matching TRBD1 (6 bases). V was pared by 4 bases and J by 1 base, with 11 bases between. The CDR3 is 14 residues long. Germline V gene lookup returns CDR1 SGHNT and CDR2 YYREEE (reference sequence). The CDR3 sequence: CASSHTGQNTEAFF. The CDR3 DNA reads TGTGCCAGCAGCCACACAGGGCAGAACACTGAAGCTTTCTTT.

A single count supports this clone. Here the CDR3 reads CATSRDLGTGAYEQYF. As DNA, the CDR3 is TGTGCCACCAGCAGAGATCTGGGGACAGGGGCCTACGAGCAGTACTTC. The chain combines TRBV15 with TRBJ2-7, with 10 bases aligning to TRBD1. Trimming removed 0 bases from V and 2 bases from J; junction bases left unmatched: 4. The CDR3 is made up of 16 amino acids. Per the germline V gene, CDR1 is LNHNV and CDR2 is YYDKDF (reference sequence).

The chain joins TRBV12-5 to TRBJ2-3, with unresolved D. From germline, CDR1 is LGHNT and CDR2 FRNRAP. V dropped 6 bases and J dropped 2 bases, with 3 bases sitting between them. CDR3 length: 11 residues. The CDR3 loop is CASGSTDTQYF. As DNA, the CDR3 is TGTGCTAGTGGCTCCACAGATACGCAGTATTTT.

CDR3 nucleotide sequence: TGTGCCAGCGTCTCAAGTGGACTAGCGGGGATAACGGGTGAGCAGTTCTTC. The encoded protein is CASVSSGLAGITGEQFF. V and J are TRBV28 and TRBJ2-1; 12 nucleotides line up with TRBD2. Germline V gene lookup returns CDR1 MDHEN and CDR2 SYDVKM. V trimming: 8 bases; J trimming: 9 bases; junction bases outside the gene matches: 17. CDR3 length equals 17 residues.

The chain is built from TRBV28 and TRBJ1-2; the match to TRBD1 covers 8 bases. Germline V lookup: CDR1 MDHEN, CDR2 SYDVKM. V was clipped by 5 bases and J by 8 bases; unmatched bases: 7. The CDR3 is 13 amino acids. The CDR3 loop is CASSRTGYGGYTF. The CDR3 nucleotides read TGTGCCAGCAGTCGGACAGGGTATGGCGGCTACACCTTC.

This chain joins TRBV27 and TRBJ1-1; TRBD1 might be the D (6 bases). Germline-derived CDR1 and CDR2 are MNHEY and SMNVEV (reference sequence). Deletions cut 3 bases from V and 2 bases from J, with 10 bases between. This CDR3 spans 14 amino acids. The CDR3 DNA reads as TGTGCCAGCAGTTTCGGGACACTAAACACTGAAGCTTTCTTT. Its translation is CASSFGTLNTEAFF.

The chain couples TRBV5-1 to TRBJ2-5; no clear D. Germline V lookup: CDR1 SGHRS, CDR2 YFSETQ. The CDR3 totals 15 residues. Trimming took off 0 bases at V and 2 bases at J, with 11 bases between the two ends. CDR3 DNA: TGCGCCAGCAGCTTGGTAGCCCCCTCACAAGAGACCCAGTACTTC. Its translation: CASSLVAPSQETQYF.

The genes are TRBV7-3 and TRBJ1-2, with 11 bases aligning to TRBD1. V lost 7 bases, J lost 6 bases, and 13 bases stayed unmatched. In germline, CDR1 is SGHTA, CDR2 FQGTGA. There are 16 residues in the CDR3. This chain's CDR3 is CASKLTGDRGRDGYTF. Written as DNA, the CDR3 is TGTGCCAGCAAGCTTACCGGGGACAGGGGGAGGGATGGCTACACCTTC.

V and J are TRBV5-1 and TRBJ1-4; 7 bases line up with TRBD1. This CDR3 comprises 16 residues. V trimming: 5 bases; J trimming: 7 bases; junction bases outside the gene matches: 14. Germline V gene lookup returns CDR1 SGHRS and CDR2 YFSETQ. CDR3 DNA: TGCGCCAGCAGTGAGGGCCCCACAGGGGTGGGTGAAAAACTGTTTTTT. Translating gives CASSEGPTGVGEKLFF. The full variable domain, rest sourced from reference TRBV5-1 and TRBJ1-4, is KAGVTQTPRYLIKTRGQQVTLSCSPISGHRSVSWYQQTPGQGLQFLFEYFSETQRNKGNFPGRFSGRQFSNSRSEMNVSTLELGDSALYLCASSEGPTGVGEKLFFGSGTQLSVL.

The rearrangement joins TRBV5-1 to TRBJ2-7; TRBD1 matches at 8 bases. CDR1 and CDR2 (germline): SGHRS, YFSETQ. The J segment lost 6 bases and the V segment lost 5 bases, leaving 10 bases of the junction unmatched. The CDR3 is 14 residues long. The CDR3 region has the DNA TGCGCCAGCAGGGACAGGGTCTTAGTGGGCGAGCAGTACTTC. Translation gives CASRDRVLVGEQYF.

This clone occurred once. The chain uses TRBV24-1 and TRBJ1-5, with TRBD1 matching 10 bases. V shed 3 bases, J shed 1 base, and the junction held 14 bases outside the gene matches. In germline, CDR1 is KGHDR, CDR2 SFDVKD. CDR3 size: 20 residues. Here the CDR3 reads CATSDTPGQGRTRSNQPQHF. CDR3 nucleotides: TGTGCCACCAGTGATACACCGGGACAGGGGCGAACCAGAAGCAATCAGCCCCAGCATTTT.

This chain connects TRBV21-1 to TRBJ2-7; TRBD1 is the table's D call and was not checked against the DNA. TRBV21-1 is a listed pseudogene. The CDR3 covers 14 residues. CDR3 in amino acids: CASRGTGGNYEQYF. CDR3 DNA sequence: TGTGCCAGCAGGGGGACAGGGGGCAATTACGAGCAGTACTTC.

For this clone: The same CDR3 arises from other DNA sequences in this sample as well. The V call is TRBV24-1, the J call TRBJ1-5; 7 bases fit TRBD1. CDR1 is KGHDR and CDR2 is SFDVKD in the germline V gene. The CDR3 loop spans 15 amino acids. Losses at the gene ends were 4 bases for V and 0 bases for J; bases not matched to a gene: 2. In DNA, the CDR3 is TGTGCCACCAGTGACGGGACAGCTAGCAATCAGCCCCAGCATTTT. Translating gives CATSDGTASNQPQHF.

This chain uses TRBV9 with TRBJ1-5, with 8 nucleotides matching TRBD1. The CDR3 runs 14 residues. Per the germline V gene, CDR1 is SGDLS and CDR2 is YYNGEE. The V segment lost 3 bases and the J segment 7 bases; nucleotides outside the gene matches: 6. The CDR3 here is CASSDGQGGQPQHF. The CDR3 DNA is TGTGCCAGCAGCGATGGACAGGGAGGGCAGCCCCAGCATTTT.

The CDR3 here is CASSPPSGLRRGDTGELFF. The CDR3 DNA sequence: TGTGCCAGCAGCCCGCCTAGCGGGCTCCGCCGAGGGGACACCGGGGAGCTGTTTTTT. V and J are TRBV11-2 and TRBJ2-2, with TRBD2 matching over 8 bases. The V segment lost 5 bases and the J segment 3 bases; nucleotides outside the gene matches: 17. The CDR3 contains 19 residues. CDR1 is SGHAT and CDR2 is FQNNGV in the germline V gene.

This clone was counted a single time. J is TRBJ1-1 and V is TRBV6-2 or TRBV6-3; D is unresolved. This CDR3 contains 12 residues. V was cut by 6 bases and J by 3 bases, with 8 bases left in between. Germline V CDR1 and CDR2: MNHEY, SVGEGT. The CDR3 region is CASSSSYTEAFF. The CDR3, as DNA: TGTGCCAGCAGCTCGTCTTACACTGAAGCTTTCTTT.

The rearrangement uses TRBV29-1 and TRBJ1-1; D ambiguous. V lost 3 bases and J 9 bases, leaving 14 bases between the germline ends. CDR3 length: 12 amino acids. Per the germline V gene, CDR1 is SQVTM and CDR2 is ANQGSEA. The CDR3 nucleotides are TGCAGCGTTGAGAGGAACGGGGATAAAGCTTTCTTT. Translation gives CSVERNGDKAFF. The entire variable domain, with the rest obtained from reference TRBV29-1 and TRBJ1-1, is as follows: SAVISQKPSRDICQRGTSLTIQCQVDSQVTMMFWYRQQPGQSLTLIATANQGSEATYESGFVIDKFPISRPNLTFSTLTVSNMSPEDSSIYLCSVERNGDKAFFGQGTRLTVV.

This clone came up once. This chain links TRBV7-2 with TRBJ2-7, with TRBD1 matching 9 bases. The CDR3 has 14 residues. The J segment lost 8 bases and the V segment lost 2 bases, leaving 7 bases of the junction unmatched. CDR1 SGHTA and CDR2 FQGNSA come from the germline V gene. This CDR3 reads CASSLPGQGTKQYF. As DNA, the CDR3 is TGTGCCAGCAGCTTACCGGGACAGGGTACGAAGCAGTACTTC. Together with reference TRBV7-2 and TRBJ2-7, the CDR3 gives the full variable domain: GAGVSQSPSNKVTEKGKDVELRCDPISGHTALYWYRQSLGQGLEFLIYFQGNSAPDKSGLPSDRFSAERTGGSVSTLTIQRTQQEDSAVYLCASSLPGQGTKQYFGPGTRLTVT.